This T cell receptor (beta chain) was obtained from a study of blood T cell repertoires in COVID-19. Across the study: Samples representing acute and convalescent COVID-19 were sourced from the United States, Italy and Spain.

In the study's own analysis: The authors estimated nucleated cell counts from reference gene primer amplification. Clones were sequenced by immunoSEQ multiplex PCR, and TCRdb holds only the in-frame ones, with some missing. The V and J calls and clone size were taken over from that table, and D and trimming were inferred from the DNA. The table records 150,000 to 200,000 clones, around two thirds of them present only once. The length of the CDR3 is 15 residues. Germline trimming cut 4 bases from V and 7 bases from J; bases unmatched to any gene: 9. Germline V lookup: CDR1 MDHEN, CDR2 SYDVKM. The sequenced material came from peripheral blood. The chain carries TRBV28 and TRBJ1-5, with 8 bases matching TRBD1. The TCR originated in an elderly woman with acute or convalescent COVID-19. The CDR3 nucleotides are TGTGCCAGCAGTTCCCTCGCAGGGGGCAGACAGCCCCAGCATTTT. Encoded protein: CASSSLAGGRQPQHF.